The 29 T cell receptor beta chains given below trace back to one sample, sequenced in a study of blood T cell repertoires in COVID-19. Assay used: immunoSEQ multiplex PCR; TCRdb lists only in-frame clones, some missing. Of approximately 26,000 clones listed, around 90% are singletons. The sequencing input was peripheral blood. The receptors shown here come from a woman aged 55-70 years with active COVID-19.

The rearrangement uses TRBV15 and TRBJ1-5; the D gene is possibly TRBD1 (6 bases). This CDR3 has 18 residues. The germline V gene has CDR1 LNHNV and CDR2 YYDKDF (reference sequence). V lost 0 bases and J lost 7, with 22 bases in between. CDR3: CATSRDVGGQGSLQPQHF. CDR3 in DNA: TGTGCCACCAGCAGAGATGTGGGGGGGCAGGGGTCGTTGCAGCCCCAGCATTTT.

The rearrangement links TRBV28 to TRBJ2-7; TRBD1 might be the D (5 bases). V lost 1 base to trimming and J lost 3 bases, with 13 bases between them. Germline V gene data show CDR1 as MDHEN and CDR2 as SYDVKM. The CDR3 sequence is 15 residues long. CDR3 sequence reads: CASSLSLPGRYEQYF. For the CDR3, the DNA is TGTGCCAGCAGTTTATCCCTACCAGGGCGCTACGAGCAGTACTTC.

The chain uses TRBV20-1 and TRBJ2-7; no clear D gene. The CDR3 spans 10 residues. Trimming left V 6 bases short and J 3 bases short, with 6 bases between. Germline values: CDR1 DFQATT, CDR2 SNEGSKA (reference sequence). This CDR3 is CSARLYEQYF. The DNA of the CDR3 is TGCAGTGCACGACTCTACGAGCAGTACTTC.

The genes are TRBV7-9 and TRBJ2-3, with D possibly TRBD2 on 5 matching bases. The CDR3 consists of 15 residues. Deletions cut 4 bases from V and 1 base from J, with 12 bases between. From germline, CDR1 is SEHNR and CDR2 FQNEAQ (reference sequence). This chain's CDR3 is CASSSTEGGTDTQYF. The CDR3 DNA reads as TGTGCCAGCAGCTCCACTGAGGGCGGCACAGATACGCAGTATTTT.

CDR3 sequence: CASSQEWSAATDTQYF. The CDR3 nucleotides are TGCGCCAGCAGCCAAGAATGGTCAGCGGCCACAGATACGCAGTATTTT. The genes are TRBV4-3 and TRBJ2-3; D may be TRBD2 (5 bases). The germline CDR1 and CDR2 sequences are LGHNA and YSLEER. This CDR3 comprises 16 residues. Between the trimmed V and J ends, which lost 0 bases and 2 bases, there was a span of 12 bases.

The chain uses TRBV7-8 and TRBJ2-2, with D perhaps TRBD1 (6 bases). V shed 5 bases and J shed 6 bases, with 13 bases lying between them. The germline V gene has CDR1 SGHVS and CDR2 FQNEAQ. The CDR3 runs 14 residues. The CDR3 sequence: CASSPDRVPGELFF. CDR3 sequence (DNA): TGTGCCAGCAGCCCGGACAGAGTCCCCGGGGAGCTGTTTTTT.

The chain uses TRBV9 and TRBJ1-4; 10 bases map to TRBD1. The trim removed 3 bases at V and 8 bases at J, leaving 10 bases unmatched. The CDR3 extends over 16 amino acids. Germline CDR1 and CDR2: SGDLS and YYNGEE. CDR3 amino acids: CASSGETGTGEEKLFF. CDR3 nucleotide sequence: TGTGCCAGCAGCGGTGAGACCGGGACAGGGGAAGAAAAACTGTTTTTT.

The chain uses TRBV6-5 and TRBJ2-1; TRBD2 matches 10 bases. CDR1 and CDR2 (germline): MNHEY, SVGAGI. V shed 6 bases, J shed 8 bases, and the junction held 10 bases outside the gene matches. The CDR3 length is 15 residues. In DNA form, the CDR3 reads TGTGCCAGCAGCCCCAGCGGGAGGGCCGTGGATGAGCAGTTCTTC. Translated: CASSPSGRAVDEQFF.

This chain connects TRBV5-1 to TRBJ2-5, with 7 bases that match TRBD1. This CDR3 spans 16 amino acids. Per germline, CDR1 SGHRS and CDR2 YFSETQ. Trimming removed 4 bases from V and 0 bases from J; junction bases left unmatched: 9. The CDR3 loop reads CASSVTGPKDQETQYF. In DNA form, the CDR3 reads TGCGCCAGCAGCGTGACAGGGCCTAAGGACCAAGAGACCCAGTACTTC.

The J gene is TRBJ2-5, the V gene TRBV11-1; 7 bases are a match to TRBD2. J lost 5 bases, V lost 3 bases, and 12 bases had no gene match. CDR3 size: 16 residues. Germline-derived CDR1 and CDR2 are SGHAT and FQDESV (reference sequence). The CDR3 spells CASSLLGGGPLETQYF. The CDR3, as DNA: TGTGCCAGCAGCTTGCTGGGGGGAGGGCCTTTGGAGACCCAGTACTTC. Variable domain in full (rest from reference TRBV11-1 and TRBJ2-5): EAEVAQSPRYKITEKSQAVAFWCDPISGHATLYWYRQILGQGPELLVQFQDESVVDDSQLPKDRFSAERLKGVDSTLKIQPAELGDSAMYLCASSLLGGGPLETQYFGPGTRLLVL.

V gene TRBV12-3 or TRBV12-4 combines with J gene TRBJ2-1, with a possible D match to TRBD2 (5 bases). Trimming shortened V by 3 bases and J by 9 bases, and 9 bases separated the two germline ends. This CDR3 is built from 12 residues. DNA for the CDR3: TGTGCCAGCAGTTTTGAGGGCGTTGAGCAGTTCTTC. This sequence encodes CASSFEGVEQFF.

This chain joins TRBV29-1 and TRBJ2-1, with 9 bases matching TRBD2. CDR1 SQVTM and CDR2 ANQGSEA come from the germline V gene. The CDR3 runs 17 residues. The trim removed 6 bases at V and 9 bases at J, leaving 21 bases unmatched. This CDR3 reads CSVSTFGVSGRGSEQFF. The CDR3 bases are TGCAGCGTGTCCACCTTTGGGGTTAGCGGGAGAGGAAGTGAGCAGTTCTTC.

J is TRBJ2-7 and V is TRBV30; 9 bases fit TRBD1. V lost 6 bases, J lost 5 bases, and 14 bases stayed unmatched. CDR3 length: 15 residues. Per the germline V gene, CDR1 is GTSNPN and CDR2 is SVGIG (reference sequence). The CDR3 DNA sequence: TGTGCCTGCAGGAACCGGGACAGGGTTCTAAACGAGCAGTACTTC. It codes for CACRNRDRVLNEQYF.

This chain connects TRBV10-3 to TRBJ1-1, with 7 bases matching TRBD1. The length of the CDR3 is 13 residues. The germline V gene has CDR1 ENHRY and CDR2 SYGVKD. Trimming took 10 bases from V and 4 from J; bases not matched to a gene: 9. The CDR3 protein is CATGTPGGTEAFF. The CDR3 nucleotides read TGTGCCACAGGGACCCCAGGGGGCACTGAAGCTTTCTTT.

The V call is TRBV6-5, the J call TRBJ2-2; TRBD1 is a possible D gene (6 bases). CDR1 is MNHEY, CDR2 SVGAGI, per germline. V lost 6 bases to trimming and J lost 6 bases, with 11 bases between them. CDR3 size: 13 residues. The CDR3 loop is CASRGAGPGELFF. CDR3 sequence (DNA): TGTGCCAGCAGGGGGGCAGGGCCCGGGGAGCTGTTTTTT.

The J gene is TRBJ1-1, the V gene TRBV11-2; TRBD1 is a possible D gene (5 bases). CDR1 and CDR2 (germline): SGHAT, FQNNGV. V was trimmed by 5 bases and J by 3 bases, leaving 10 bases between them. The CDR3 runs 13 residues. The CDR3 coding sequence is TGTGCCAGCAGCCCACGGGGGGACACTGAAGCTTTCTTT. Protein sequence: CASSPRGDTEAFF. Drawing the rest from reference TRBV11-2 and TRBJ1-1, the complete variable domain is EAGVAQSPRYKIIEKRQSVAFWCNPISGHATLYWYQQILGQGPKLLIQFQNNGVVDDSQLPKDRFSAERLKGVDSTLKIQPAKLEDSAVYLCASSPRGDTEAFFGQGTRLTVV.

Only one count was recorded for this clone. This rearrangement joins TRBV2 to TRBJ2-2; D may be TRBD2 (5 bases). The germline V gene encodes CDR1 SNHLY and CDR2 FYNNEI. Trimming took off 6 bases at V and 1 base at J, with 9 bases between the two ends. This CDR3 contains 14 residues. The CDR3 DNA follows: TGTGCCAGCAGGTGGACTCAGAACACCGGGGAGCTGTTTTTT. It specifies CASRWTQNTGELFF.

The gene calls are TRBV9 and TRBJ2-1, with 7 bases that match TRBD2. J was trimmed by 5 bases and V by 2 bases; bases with no gene match: 7. This CDR3 is built from 15 residues. The germline gives CDR1 SGDLS, CDR2 YYNGEE. CDR3 coding DNA: TGTGCCAGCAGCGTGGGGGACTATCGAGACAATGAGCAGTTCTTC. It is translated as CASSVGDYRDNEQFF.

The CDR3 DNA sequence: TGTGCCAGCAGCGTTAATGGTAGCGGGAACTCGGTTGAGCAGTTCTTC. This encodes CASSVNGSGNSVEQFF. The V and J genes are TRBV9 and TRBJ2-1; 8 bases agree with TRBD2. The CDR3 consists of 16 residues. Germline V gene data show CDR1 as SGDLS and CDR2 as YYNGEE. V shed 2 bases and J 9 bases; nucleotides not matched to a gene: 13. Full variable domain (rest looked up from reference TRBV9 and TRBJ2-1): DSGVTQTPKHLITATGQRVTLRCSPRSGDLSVYWYQQSLDQGLQFLIQYYNGEERAKGNILERFSAQQFPDLHSELNLSSLELGDSALYFCASSVNGSGNSVEQFFGPGTRLTVL.

The chain employs TRBV4-1 and TRBJ1-2; 7 nucleotides match TRBD1. The CDR3 sequence is 14 residues long. After removal of 2 bases from V and 3 bases from J, the junction contained 3 bases not matched to a gene. The germline V gene encodes CDR1 MGHRA and CDR2 YSYEKL. CDR3 DNA sequence: TGCGCCAGCAGCCAACAAACAGGGGACTATGGCTACACCTTC. This translates into CASSQQTGDYGYTF.

CDR3 loop: CAWREWEWGTQYF. The DNA of the CDR3 is TGTGCCTGGCGAGAGTGGGAGTGGGGTACGCAGTATTTT. This chain uses TRBV30 with TRBJ2-3, with TRBD2 as a possible D gene (5 bases). This CDR3 spans 13 amino acids. Per the germline V gene, CDR1 is GTSNPN and CDR2 is SVGIG (reference sequence). V gave up 5 bases and J gave up 8 bases, with 17 bases separating them.

V and J are TRBV7-9 and TRBJ1-2, with TRBD1 as a possible D gene (6 bases). Germline V gene data show CDR1 as SEHNR and CDR2 as FQNEAQ (reference sequence). V lost 3 bases to trimming and J lost 4 bases, with 9 bases between them. This CDR3 is built from 13 residues. The CDR3 region is CASSFGGAYGYTF. The CDR3 DNA sequence: TGTGCCAGCAGCTTTGGGGGCGCCTATGGCTACACCTTC.

The chain carries TRBV18 and TRBJ2-3, with 11 bases lining up with TRBD1. The CDR3 is 17 residues long. Germline CDR1 is KGHSH and CDR2 is LQKENI. V was pared by 6 bases and J by 2 bases, with 10 bases of the junction left unmatched. The CDR3 loop is CASSQRADRGPTDTQYF. Here the CDR3 DNA reads TGTGCCAGCTCGCAGAGGGCGGACAGGGGGCCCACAGATACGCAGTATTTT. The whole variable domain, remainder taken from reference TRBV18 and TRBJ2-3, is NAGVMQNPRHLVRRRGQEARLRCSPMKGHSHVYWYRQLPEEGLKFMVYLQKENIIDESGMPKERFSAEFPKEGPSILRIQQVVRGDSAAYFCASSQRADRGPTDTQYFGPGTRLTVL.

The sample holds a few counts of this clone. The CDR3 DNA sequence: TGTGCCAGCAGTTTAGGGACAGCGGATAGCAATCAGCCCCAGCATTTT. This translates into CASSLGTADSNQPQHF. The rearrangement links TRBV28 to TRBJ1-5; 7 nucleotides line up with TRBD1. The ends lost 2 bases at V and 0 bases at J; junction bases unmatched: 4. CDR1 MDHEN and CDR2 SYDVKM come from the germline V gene. The CDR3 length is 16 residues.

In its sample, this clone was seen once. This rearrangement joins TRBV2 to TRBJ2-7; D ambiguous. CDR3 length equals 13 residues. Germline lookup yields CDR1 SNHLY and CDR2 FYNNEI. Trimming pared 1 base from V and 4 bases from J, leaving 8 bases between. The CDR3 reads CASSEVKRYEQYF. CDR3 nucleotide sequence: TGTGCCAGCAGTGAAGTAAAGAGATACGAGCAGTACTTC. Complete variable domain (other parts from reference TRBV2 and TRBJ2-7): EPEVTQTPSHQVTQMGQEVILRCVPISNHLYFYWYRQILGQKVEFLVSFYNNEISEKSEIFDDQFSVERPDGSNFTLKIRSTKLEDSAMYFCASSEVKRYEQYFGPGTRLTVT.

The gene calls are TRBV10-3 and TRBJ2-5; possibly TRBD1 for D (6 bases). Germline CDR1 ENHRY, CDR2 SYGVKD. The CDR3 length is 15 residues. V shed 9 bases and J shed 5 bases, with 22 bases lying between them. CDR3 protein: CAMSRSAGADETQYF. The CDR3 DNA reads as TGTGCCATGTCCCGGTCCGCAGGGGCGGATGAGACCCAGTACTTC.

The chain joins TRBV5-6 to TRBJ1-2, with 10 bases lining up with TRBD1. The CDR3 consists of 15 residues. With 0 bases clipped from V and 8 bases from J, the junction kept 7 bases outside the gene matches. Germline assignment: CDR1 SGHDT and CDR2 YYEEEE. The CDR3 DNA follows: TGTGCCAGCAGCTTGGCACGACAGGGGGCGTCGGGCTACACCTTC. As protein: CASSLARQGASGYTF.

J is TRBJ2-1 and V is TRBV4-1, with D maybe TRBD2 (6 bases). The ends were cut back, 1 base at V and 9 bases at J, with 16 bases in the middle. The germline V gene encodes CDR1 MGHRA and CDR2 YSYEKL. The CDR3 is 15 amino acids. The CDR3 sequence: CASSQGGTDEGEQFF. The CDR3 bases are TGCGCCAGCAGCCAAGGCGGGACCGACGAAGGTGAGCAGTTCTTC.

The rearrangement links TRBV15 to TRBJ2-4; TRBD2 agrees at 8 bases. Germline-derived CDR1 and CDR2 are LNHNV and YYDKDF (reference sequence). The length of the CDR3 is 13 residues. Losses at the gene ends were 11 bases for V and 4 bases for J; bases not matched to a gene: 7. The CDR3 DNA reads TGTGCCTCGGGGGGGCAGGATAAAAACATTCAGTACTTC. This codes for CASGGQDKNIQYF. The whole variable domain, filled in from reference TRBV15 and TRBJ2-4, reads DAMVIQNPRYQVTQFGKPVTLSCSQTLNHNVMYWYQQKSSQAPKLLFHYYDKDFNNEADTPDNFQSRRPNTSFCFLDIRSPGLGDTAMYLCASGGQDKNIQYFGAGTRLSVL.